This paragraph reports one T cell receptor beta chain. This sample was taken from a study of blood T cell repertoires in COVID-19. In the authors' workflow: How many nucleated cells were present was estimated from reference gene primer amplification. The method was immunoSEQ multiplex PCR; TCRdb's version includes in-frame clones alone and lacks a portion of them. The V and J calls and clone size were taken over from that table, and D and trimming were inferred from the DNA. The profile covers 100,000 to 150,000 clones, with approximately 89% appearing a single time and roughly 3.2% taken by the ten largest. Material for sequencing was peripheral blood. The receptor comes from a woman older than 75 with COVID-19, enrolled during active disease.

The CDR3 nucleotides are TGTGCCACCAGTGAACCAACCTCGGGACTGGGCCATACGCAGTATTTT. Translated, it gives CATSEPTSGLGHTQYF. The genes are TRBV24-1 and TRBJ2-3, with D possibly matching TRBD2 (6 bases). Trimming stripped 4 bases from V and 7 bases from J, with 20 bases between. This CDR3 contains 16 residues. Germline assignment: CDR1 KGHDR and CDR2 SFDVKD.